This is a list of T cell receptor beta chains from one sample in a study of CD8+CD57+ T cells in acquired aplastic anemia. TCRdb reprocessed the reads with MiXCR, giving one entry per CDR3 protein. Found here are approximately 470,000 distinct CDR3 sequences, around 30% of them singletons; the top ten hold less than 0.85%. The specimen sequenced was sorted CD4+, CD8+, or CD8+CD57+ T cells (not recorded which) from PBMCs. Every receptor here comes from a human donor with aplastic anemia. Both conserved end residues are part of each CDR3. Fields, in order: V gene, D gene, J gene, clone size, CDR3 DNA, CDR3 protein. D genes are given only for firm matches. Rows may omit the clone size; those that give it use once, few, many or a size class.

V gene: TRBV2
D gene: .
J gene: TRBJ1-1
clone size: .
CDR3 DNA: TGTGCCAGCAGTGAATGGGCAGGGGCGCTGGCTTTCTTT
CDR3 protein: CASSEWAGALAFF

V gene: TRBV25-1
D gene: .
J gene: TRBJ1-1
clone size: .
CDR3 DNA: TGTGCCAGCAGCCCGGGGGGGGAATTT
CDR3 protein: CASSPGGEF

V gene: TRBV19
D gene: .
J gene: TRBJ1-2
clone size: many
CDR3 DNA: TGTGCCAGTAGTACGGAAACAGGGAGTTCTGGCTACACCTTC
CDR3 protein: CASSTETGSSGYTF

V gene: TRBV6-1
D gene: TRBD1
J gene: TRBJ1-2
clone size: few
CDR3 DNA: TGTGCCAGCAGCCATCGACAGGGCGGCGACTATGGCTACACCTTC
CDR3 protein: CASSHRQGGDYGYTF

V gene: TRBV2
D gene: .
J gene: TRBJ1-2
clone size: .
CDR3 DNA: TGTGCCAGCAGTGATCAAACCAACTATGGCTACACCTTC
CDR3 protein: CASSDQTNYGYTF

V gene: TRBV10-2
D gene: TRBD1
J gene: TRBJ2-7
clone size: few
CDR3 DNA: TGCGCCAGCAGTCGACAGGGATCCTGCGAGCAGTACTTC
CDR3 protein: CASSRQGSCEQYF

V gene: TRBV12-3/TRBV12-4
D gene: TRBD1
J gene: TRBJ2-5
clone size: few
CDR3 DNA: TGTGCCAGCAGTTTAATGGTTACAGGGGCAGCCCAAGAGACCCAGTACTTC
CDR3 protein: CASSLMVTGAAQETQYF

V gene: TRBV25-1
D gene: TRBD1
J gene: TRBJ1-2
clone size: .
CDR3 DNA: TGTGCCAGCACCCGAGGGGGCGGCTATGGCTACACCTTC
CDR3 protein: CASTRGGGYGYTF

V gene: TRBV2
D gene: TRBD1
J gene: TRBJ1-5
clone size: .
CDR3 DNA: TGTGCCAGCAGTGCGACAGGGGGCCCTCAGCATTTT
CDR3 protein: CASSATGGPQHF

V gene: TRBV30
D gene: TRBD1
J gene: TRBJ1-6
clone size: few
CDR3 DNA: TGTGCCTGGAGTCGACAGGGTTCCTCCTATAATTCACCCCTCCACTTT
CDR3 protein: CAWSRQGSSYNSPLHF

V gene: TRBV9
D gene: .
J gene: TRBJ2-7
clone size: .
CDR3 DNA: TGTGCCAGCAGCGGGGGGGGCGGATTCTACGAGCAGTACTTC
CDR3 protein: CASSGGGGFYEQYF

V gene: TRBV7-3
D gene: .
J gene: TRBJ1-1
clone size: .
CDR3 DNA: TGTGCCAGCAGCTTAGTCGAGGTTAAAGCTTTCTTT
CDR3 protein: CASSLVEVKAFF

V gene: TRBV19
D gene: TRBD2
J gene: TRBJ2-7
clone size: many
CDR3 DNA: TGTGCCAGTAGATCTAGCGGGAGAACGGGCGAGCAGTACTTC
CDR3 protein: CASRSSGRTGEQYF

V gene: TRBV7-9
D gene: .
J gene: TRBJ2-7
clone size: few
CDR3 DNA: TGTGCCAGCAGCTTTTGGGGAACCGGGCTCAAGCACGAGCAGTACTTC
CDR3 protein: CASSFWGTGLKHEQYF

V gene: TRBV10-3
D gene: .
J gene: TRBJ1-2
clone size: many
CDR3 DNA: TGTGCCATCAGTGCGGGTTCTAACTATGGCTACACCTTC
CDR3 protein: CAISAGSNYGYTF

V gene: TRBV7-9
D gene: TRBD2
J gene: TRBJ2-3
clone size: many
CDR3 DNA: TGTGCCAGCAGCCAAACTAGCGCTGCAGATACGCAGTATTTT
CDR3 protein: CASSQTSAADTQYF

V gene: TRBV7-9
D gene: .
J gene: TRBJ2-7
clone size: .
CDR3 DNA: TGTGCCAGCAGCGTGTGGCTGGGGGAGCAGTACTTC
CDR3 protein: CASSVWLGEQYF

V gene: TRBV2
D gene: .
J gene: TRBJ2-7
clone size: few
CDR3 DNA: TGTGCCAGCAGTTCGTCGGGAGCCGCTCACGAGCAGTACTTC
CDR3 protein: CASSSSGAAHEQYF

V gene: TRBV15
D gene: .
J gene: TRBJ1-1
clone size: many
CDR3 DNA: TGTGCCACCAGCAGAGATTCTAAGGGGACTGAAGCTTTCTTT
CDR3 protein: CATSRDSKGTEAFF

V gene: TRBV7-2
D gene: .
J gene: TRBJ2-1
clone size: .
CDR3 DNA: TGTGCCAGCAGCTTAGGACGGAATGGGGATGAGCAGTTCTTC
CDR3 protein: CASSLGRNGDEQFF

V gene: TRBV20-1
D gene: .
J gene: TRBJ1-3
clone size: few
CDR3 DNA: TGCAGTGCTAGAGATCTGGGGAGGGGATCTGGAAACACCATATATTTT
CDR3 protein: CSARDLGRGSGNTIYF

V gene: TRBV6-1
D gene: .
J gene: TRBJ1-4
clone size: few
CDR3 DNA: TGTGCCAGCAGTGTCAGGGGAAGTGAAAAACTGTTTTTT
CDR3 protein: CASSVRGSEKLFF